This entry features one T cell receptor (beta chain) sequence. The data derive from a study of blood T cell repertoires in COVID-19. About the study: T cells, B-cell-depleted T cells, or PBMCs supplied cDNA or gDNA.

The CDR3 consists of 15 residues. Germline CDR1 reads SGHNT; CDR2 reads YYREEE (reference sequence). Unmatched junction bases numbered 9, after V lost 3 bases and J lost 7 bases. Seattle patients were enrolled during active infection and followed longitudinally. Generated by immunoSEQ multiplex PCR, the TCRdb table keeps only in-frame clones and is missing some. The sample holds roughly 260,000 clones, 85% to 90% seen once. The source of this sequence is a woman aged 25 to 39 with COVID-19, enrolled during active disease. The V and J genes are TRBV5-4 and TRBJ2-7; 11 bases are a match to TRBD2. Sequenced sample: peripheral blood. The CDR3: CASSSLAGGGLEQYF. CDR3 in DNA: TGTGCCAGCAGCTCCTTAGCGGGAGGGGGCCTGGAGCAGTACTTC.